The clone carrying this T cell receptor beta chain has at least ten counts. Its antigen is still unknown. This sample was included in a study of regulatory T cells in long-lasting Graves disease. The CDR3 extends over 14 amino acids. Germline CDR1 and CDR2: MDHEN and SYDVKM. V was clipped by 6 bases and J by 4 bases, with 15 bases between them. Time point denoted: newly diagnosed GD, antithyroid drugs for less than 3 months. PBMCs provided the RNA from which the TCR library was made. Diagnosing Graves' disease relied on the American Thyroid Association guidelines. Study observations and caveats: Newly diagnosed patients had higher TCR diversity than persistent Graves' patients did.

Investigators prepared the TCR beta libraries by applying iRepertoire HTBI primers and Arm-PCR of CDR3 regions. Original data processing: From all samples, identification returned approximately 14 TRBJ and 60 to 80 TRBV segments. TCRdb re-called the multiplex PCR reads through MiXCR, storing one row per CDR3 protein. The V and J calls were not made by the authors but by TCRdb's processing. Here the sample spans just over 600,000 distinct CDR3 sequences, under 20% being singletons. This sample was shared with a second study, whose subject was T cells in Graves' hyperthyroidism and ophthalmopathy. From that report: Primed by the HTBI set, a first-round RT-PCR was run on the TCR CDR3.

The sequencing here drew on peripheral blood mononuclear cells (PBMCs), taken at new diagnosis, from a patient treated with antithyroid drugs. This receptor was obtained from a woman younger than 45 with Graves disease. The chain links TRBV28 to TRBJ1-2; TRBD1 might be the D (6 bases). The CDR3 here is CASSSPTGSYGYTF. Here the CDR3 DNA reads TGTGCCAGCAGCAGCCCGACAGGATCCTATGGCTACACCTTC.